The 19 T cell receptor beta chains below were found in one sample sequenced in a study of blood T cell dynamics during melanoma immunotherapy. The data were produced by immunoSEQ multiplex PCR, yet TCRdb's version contains in-frame clones alone and is incomplete. The sample has 5,500 to 7,500 clones, approximately 84% seen once; the top ten hold 30% to 35%. Stated time point: week 3, after first cycle of checkpoint inhibitor. This material consisted of blood, taken from a patient treated with checkpoint blockade. The receptors were sampled from a human donor with melanoma. Some clones in this sample may be carry-over from other donors' samples.

The J gene is TRBJ2-5, the V gene TRBV10-2, with 10 bases identical to TRBD1. Trimming removed 10 bases from V and 11 bases from J; junction bases left unmatched: 13. The CDR3 has 13 residues. The V gene's germline CDR1 is WSHSY and CDR2 SAAADI. This CDR3 reads CATKGGTGAEQYF. The CDR3 DNA reads as TGCGCCACCAAAGGGGGGACAGGGGCTGAGCAGTACTTC.

The chain joins TRBV9 to TRBJ2-2, with TRBD2 matching 8 bases. Germline CDR1 SGDLS, CDR2 YYNGEE. The ends lost 0 bases at V and 4 bases at J; junction bases unmatched: 2. The CDR3 runs 15 residues. The CDR3 nucleotides are TGTGCCAGCAGCGTAGACGGGGGGGGCACCGGGGAGCTGTTTTTT. It yields the protein CASSVDGGGTGELFF. Full variable domain (missing parts from reference TRBV9 and TRBJ2-2): DSGVTQTPKHLITATGQRVTLRCSPRSGDLSVYWYQQSLDQGLQFLIQYYNGEERAKGNILERFSAQQFPDLHSELNLSSLELGDSALYFCASSVDGGGTGELFFGEGSRLTVL.

This clone was recorded a few times. V usage is TRBV19 and J usage is TRBJ1-5; no definite D call. The V gene lost 3 bases and the J gene lost 1 base, with 10 bases spanning the gap. CDR1 LNHDA and CDR2 SQIVND come from the germline V gene (reference sequence). This CDR3 contains 15 residues. The CDR3, as DNA: TGTGCCAGTAGTATGAGGACGGTGAGCAATCAGCCCCAGCATTTT. Its translation is CASSMRTVSNQPQHF.

V is TRBV7-3 and J is TRBJ1-4, with no clear D. The V end was cut by 3 bases, the J end by 7 bases, with 12 bases between. This CDR3 spans 14 amino acids. CDR1 and CDR2 (germline): SGHTA, FQGTGA. This CDR3 reads CASSFGGSSEKLFF. In nucleotides, the CDR3 is TGTGCCAGCAGCTTTGGAGGCTCTTCTGAAAAACTGTTTTTT.

For the CDR3, the DNA is TGTGCCAGCATCTCCCAGGCTAGGGGACAGGGGACCTCAGGGACCCATGAGCAGTTCTTC. It specifies CASISQARGQGTSGTHEQFF. The chain recombines TRBV7-6 with TRBJ2-1; 10 bases line up with TRBD1. The CDR3 loop spans 20 amino acids. V was pared by 7 bases and J by 8 bases, with 26 bases of the junction left unmatched. From germline, CDR1 is SGHVS and CDR2 FNYEAQ. Using reference TRBV7-6 and TRBJ2-1 for the parts outside the CDR3, the full variable domain is GAGVSQSPRYKVTKRGQDVALRCDPISGHVSLYWYRQALGQGPEFLTYFNYEAQQDKSGLPNDRFSAERPEGSISTLTIQRTEQRDSAMYRCASISQARGQGTSGTHEQFFGPGTRLTVL.

The chain couples TRBV13 to TRBJ2-2; D remains unclear. The CDR3 contains 12 residues. Per the germline V gene, CDR1 is PRHDT and CDR2 is FYEKMQ (reference sequence). Trimming took off 3 bases at V and 1 base at J, with 0 bases between the two ends. The CDR3 loop is CASSLNTGELFF. CDR3 in DNA: TGTGCCAGCAGCTTGAACACCGGGGAGCTGTTTTTT.

The rearrangement links TRBV6-5 to TRBJ1-5, with a weak D call TRBD1 (5 bases). This CDR3 spans 15 amino acids. CDR1 MNHEY and CDR2 SVGAGI come from the germline V gene. V lost 5 bases to trimming and J lost 5 bases, with 16 bases between them. The CDR3 DNA reads as TGTGCCAGCAGTACGGGCGGGGGGGTGGATCAGCCCCAGCATTTT. This translates into CASSTGGGVDQPQHF.

This clone was seen a few times. The rearrangement links TRBV10-1 to TRBJ1-6; tentative D call: TRBD1 (5 bases). V dropped 7 bases and J dropped 6 bases, with 16 bases sitting between them. Germline loops: CDR1 WNHNN, CDR2 SYGVQD (reference sequence). This CDR3 region has 15 residues. CDR3 amino acids: CASTRPRGVNSPLHF. DNA of the CDR3: TGCGCCAGCACGAGACCGAGGGGAGTTAATTCACCCCTCCACTTT.

The J gene is TRBJ1-1, the V gene TRBV19, with a weak D call TRBD1 (5 bases). The CDR3 length is 13 residues. In germline, CDR1 is LNHDA, CDR2 SQIVND (reference sequence). Trimming removed 6 bases at V and 1 base at J, with 9 bases between. The CDR3 nucleotides read TGTGCCAGTAGAGAGGGGTGGAACACTGAAGCTTTCTTT. This codes for CASREGWNTEAFF.

The chain has TRBV4-2 and TRBJ1-5; 7 positions agree with TRBD1. This CDR3 has 14 amino acids. Germline V CDR1 and CDR2: LGHNA, YNFKEQ. The trim removed 6 bases at V and 6 bases at J, leaving 8 bases unmatched. DNA for the CDR3: TGTGCCAGCAGTTCCCCAGGGGGGACTCAGCCCCAGCATTTT. Translating gives CASSSPGGTQPQHF.

This chain joins TRBV2 and TRBJ1-1; TRBD1 might be the D (6 bases). V was cut by 7 bases and J by 0 bases, with 12 bases left in between. CDR3 length: 14 residues. The germline gives CDR1 SNHLY, CDR2 FYNNEI. The CDR3 nucleotides read TGTGCCAGCATCCTCGACAGGCTGAACACTGAAGCTTTCTTT. This gives the protein CASILDRLNTEAFF.

The chain combines TRBV30 with TRBJ1-2; TRBD1 aligns across 12 bases. Germline V CDR1 and CDR2: GTSNPN, SVGIG (reference sequence). There are 14 residues in the CDR3. Trimming cost V 5 bases and J 6 bases; bases outside gene matches: 7. CDR3 DNA sequence: TGTGCCTGGGGGACAGGGGGCGATTTGGATGGCTACACCTTC. Translation: CAWGTGGDLDGYTF.

The chain carries TRBV5-6 and TRBJ2-5, with 11 bases fitting TRBD2. Germline V gene data show CDR1 as SGHDT and CDR2 as YYEEEE. This CDR3 is built from 14 residues. V was pared by 4 bases and J by 5 bases, with 4 bases of the junction left unmatched. The CDR3 reads CASSAGLAVETQYF. CDR3 sequence (DNA): TGTGCCAGCAGCGCGGGACTAGCGGTTGAGACCCAGTACTTC.

The chain uses TRBV7-2 and TRBJ2-7; the match to TRBD2 covers 11 bases. The CDR3 runs to 15 residues. Germline assignment: CDR1 SGHTA and CDR2 FQGNSA. Trimming took 5 bases from V and 2 from J; bases not matched to a gene: 5. The CDR3 region has the DNA TGTGCCAGCAGCGAGACTAGCGGGACTACCTACGAGCAGTACTTC. Amino acids: CASSETSGTTYEQYF.

V gene TRBV5-6 combines with J gene TRBJ2-3; D not certain. The CDR3 loop spans 14 amino acids. Trimming removed 2 bases at V and 1 base at J, with 8 bases between. Germline CDR1 is SGHDT and CDR2 is YYEEEE. This CDR3 reads CASSFGGRTDTQYF. CDR3 sequence (DNA): TGTGCCAGCAGCTTTGGTGGGCGCACAGATACGCAGTATTTT.

This clone appeared a single time. The J gene is TRBJ1-6, the V gene TRBV7-9; unclear D gene. Trimming took off 5 bases at V and 7 bases at J, with 6 bases between the two ends. The CDR3 sequence is 12 residues long. Germline CDR1 and CDR2: SEHNR and FQNEAQ (reference sequence). The CDR3 DNA reads TGTGCCAGCAGCCCATCCAATTCACCCCTCCACTTT. Protein product: CASSPSNSPLHF.

This chain links TRBV5-4 with TRBJ2-5; the D is unclear. V lost 0 bases and J 5 bases, leaving 14 bases between the germline ends. CDR3 length equals 15 residues. Germline V gene data show CDR1 as SGHNT and CDR2 as YYREEE (reference sequence). The CDR3 nucleotides are TGTGCCAGCAGCTTGGCCGTGGTAGGGCAGGAGACCCAGTACTTC. Translated: CASSLAVVGQETQYF.

The CDR3 nucleotides are TGTGCCAGCAGTGACCGGGATCGGGGGCCCCAGCATTTT. Protein sequence: CASSDRDRGPQHF. The chain is built from TRBV6-1 and TRBJ1-5; D uncertain. Germline V gives CDR1 MNHNS, CDR2 SASEGT. The V end was cut by 3 bases, the J end by 9 bases, with 12 bases between. The CDR3 spans 13 residues.

In its sample, this clone was seen a few times. V gene TRBV14 combines with J gene TRBJ2-7; D remains ambiguous. Trimming stripped 0 bases from V and 4 bases from J, with 7 bases between. CDR1 and CDR2 from the germline V gene are SGHDN and FVKESK. The CDR3 loop spans 13 amino acids. Here the CDR3 reads CASSQDSVYEQYF. The CDR3 DNA follows: TGTGCCAGCAGCCAAGATTCTGTTTACGAGCAGTACTTC.